The 26 T cell receptor beta chains in this list originate from one sample, sequenced in a study of patients and donors after allogeneic stem cell transplantation. TCRdb reprocessed the RT-PCR reads via MiXCR and lists one record per CDR3 protein. The table lists roughly 40,000 distinct CDR3 sequences, 25% to 35% of them singletons. Input material: blood, either unsorted or a sorted T cell fraction (not recorded which). The receptor source for this set is a human donor who was either an allogeneic HSCT recipient or a stem cell or donor lymphocyte infusion donor (not recorded which). It is not recorded whose cells these are; they may come from a transplant donor.

This clonotype was counted once. The gene calls are TRBV9 and TRBJ2-2, with 8 nucleotides matching TRBD1. This CDR3 is 14 amino acids long. V trimming: 4 bases; J trimming: 4 bases; junction bases outside the gene matches: 3. CDR1 is SGDLS and CDR2 is YYNGEE in the germline V gene. CDR3 in amino acids: CASSLTGGTGELFF. CDR3 DNA: TGTGCCAGCAGCCTCACAGGGGGCACCGGGGAGCTGTTTTTT.

There are a few counts of this clonotype. The rearrangement joins TRBV20-1 to TRBJ2-7, with D perhaps matching TRBD1 (6 bases). With 5 bases removed from V and 4 bases from J, the gap between germline ends came to 9 bases. This CDR3 has 11 amino acids. Germline V gene sequence: CDR1 DFQATT, CDR2 SNEGSKA (reference sequence). The CDR3 bases are TGCAGTGCTCAGACAGGTTACGAGCAGTACTTC. It codes for CSAQTGYEQYF.

The V and J genes are TRBV4-2 and TRBJ1-4; the match to TRBD1 covers 9 bases. CDR3 size: 19 residues. Germline-derived CDR1 and CDR2 are LGHNA and YNFKEQ. The V segment lost 0 bases and the J segment 3 bases; nucleotides outside the gene matches: 11. CDR3 coding DNA: TGTGCCAGCAGCCAAGATTCGGTCCATAACAGGGGGCCTAATGAAAAACTGTTTTTT. Its protein product is CASSQDSVHNRGPNEKLFF.

In the case of this clonotype: A single base separates this from a much larger clone, so it may be a read error. The V call is TRBV12-3 or TRBV12-4, the J call TRBJ1-3; D is unclear. V dropped 3 bases and J dropped 8 bases, with 17 bases sitting between them. The CDR3 has 15 amino acids. CDR3 DNA: TGTGCCAGCAGTTTCACTTCGTGGGAGGTCGACACCATATATTTT. Translation: CASSFTSWEVDTIYF.

The chain has TRBV28 and TRBJ1-6; 11 nucleotides line up with TRBD1. CDR3 size: 17 residues. Germline trimming cut 6 bases from V and 2 bases from J; bases unmatched to any gene: 6. Germline CDR1 reads MDHEN; CDR2 reads SYDVKM. This CDR3 is CASRTPGQGAYNSPLHF. The CDR3 bases are TGTGCCAGCAGGACTCCGGGACAGGGGGCCTATAATTCACCCCTCCACTTT.

Many counts were recorded for this clonotype. The chain's CDR3 is CAISVQHNEKLFF. CDR3 sequence (DNA): TGTGCCATCAGTGTACAGCATAATGAAAAACTGTTTTTT. V is TRBV10-3 and J is TRBJ1-4; D call uncertain. CDR3 length: 13 residues. Germline CDR1 and CDR2: ENHRY and SYGVKD. V dropped 4 bases and J dropped 4 bases, with 7 bases sitting between them.

This clonotype was picked up one time. The chain carries TRBV29-1 and TRBJ2-6; the D gene is possibly TRBD2 (6 bases). This CDR3 has 15 residues. Germline V CDR1 and CDR2: SQVTM, ANQGSEA. Trimming removed 7 bases from V and 0 bases from J, with 13 bases in between. CDR3: CSALTGGSGANVLTF. The CDR3 DNA is TGCAGCGCCTTGACCGGGGGCTCTGGGGCCAACGTCCTGACTTTC. Full variable domain (rest looked up from reference TRBV29-1 and TRBJ2-6): SAVISQKPSRDICQRGTSLTIQCQVDSQVTMMFWYRQQPGQSLTLIATANQGSEATYESGFVIDKFPISRPNLTFSTLTVSNMSPEDSSIYLCSALTGGSGANVLTFGAGSRLTVL.

The J gene is TRBJ1-6, the V gene TRBV18, with D possibly TRBD1 on 5 matching bases. This CDR3 comprises 15 residues. Germline-derived CDR1 and CDR2 are KGHSH and LQKENI. The germline V and J ends were trimmed by 3 bases and 8 bases, with 14 bases remaining between them. The CDR3 sequence: CASSPHGGVDSPLHF. DNA of the CDR3: TGTGCCAGCTCACCCCACGGGGGTGTAGATTCACCCCTCCACTTT.

Here the CDR3 reads CASNGFGLAAGELFF. As DNA, the CDR3 is TGTGCCAGCAACGGCTTCGGACTAGCGGCCGGGGAGCTGTTTTTT. The chain couples TRBV28 to TRBJ2-2, with 10 bases aligning to TRBD2. The length of the CDR3 is 15 residues. The ends lost 7 bases at V and 6 bases at J; junction bases unmatched: 8. Germline values: CDR1 MDHEN, CDR2 SYDVKM.

This clonotype was seen a few times. The chain carries TRBV4-1 and TRBJ1-5; unclear D gene. The CDR3 length is 15 residues. Looked up from germline, CDR1 is MGHRA and CDR2 is YSYEKL. The V end was cut by 3 bases, the J end by 6 bases, with 15 bases between. The CDR3 sequence is CASSHRGLWGQPQHF. The CDR3 DNA sequence: TGCGCCAGCAGCCATCGAGGTTTATGGGGTCAGCCCCAGCATTTT.

This clonotype was detected a few times. The chain links TRBV12-3 or TRBV12-4 to TRBJ1-6; 7 positions match TRBD1. V shed 5 bases, J shed 18 bases, and the junction held 10 bases outside the gene matches. The CDR3 extends over 12 amino acids. CDR3 residues: CASSLHRGGPHF. The CDR3 DNA is TGTGCCAGCAGTCTTCACAGAGGGGGCCCCCACTTT.

This clonotype has only a few counts. Mismatch with germline at one junction end may stem from a read error. V and J are TRBV7-7 and TRBJ1-1; TRBD1 matches 7 bases. The CDR3 has 16 amino acids. CDR1 is SSHAT and CDR2 is FNYEAQ in the germline V gene (reference sequence). DNA of the CDR3: TGTGCTAGCAGCTTCTTGATGACAGGGTATATTTTGGAAGCTTTCTTT. Translation gives CASSFLMTGYILEAFF.

The chain uses TRBV10-2 and TRBJ2-2; D remains ambiguous. The CDR3 is 16 residues long. Trimming stripped 4 bases from V and 3 bases from J, with 15 bases between. Germline CDR1 and CDR2: WSHSY and SAAADI. The DNA for the CDR3 is TGCGCCAGCAGTGGACCTCAAAGGGAAGACACCGGGGAGCTGTTTTTT. It specifies CASSGPQREDTGELFF.

This clonotype was recorded only once. At one boundary the junction diverges from the germline segment, which might be a read error. CDR3 sequence (DNA): TGTGCCAGCAGCCCCAGGGAGGGTAATCCACCCCTCCACTTT. Its protein product is CASSPREGNPPLHF. The chain recombines TRBV6-5 with TRBJ1-6; tentative D call: TRBD1 (5 bases). Germline assignment: CDR1 MNHEY and CDR2 SVGAGI. This CDR3 comprises 14 residues.

The table lists this clonotype with a few counts. The chain joins TRBV20-1 to TRBJ2-4; weak D call: TRBD1 (6 bases). Germline V CDR1 and CDR2: DFQATT, SNEGSKA (reference sequence). The CDR3 contains 14 residues. With 0 bases removed from V and 4 bases from J, the gap between germline ends came to 10 bases. The CDR3: CSARDLGQKNIQYF. The CDR3 nucleotides read TGCAGTGCTAGAGATCTCGGACAGAAAAACATTCAGTACTTC.

A few counts support this clonotype. The chain has TRBV5-1 and TRBJ1-4; D gene uncertain. The V end was cut by 0 bases, the J end by 5 bases, with 5 bases between. The CDR3 covers 13 residues. Germline-derived CDR1 and CDR2 are SGHRS and YFSETQ. CDR3 sequence: CASSLVFNEKLFF. The CDR3 DNA reads TGCGCCAGCAGCTTGGTGTTCAATGAAAAACTGTTTTTT.

V and J are TRBV6-1 and TRBJ2-1; 10 bases line up with TRBD1. V lost 5 bases to trimming and J lost 6 bases; unmatched junction nucleotides: 7. The CDR3 runs to 15 residues. Germline CDR1 and CDR2: MNHNS and SASEGT. CDR3 residues: CASSLGQGRVNEQFF. CDR3 nucleotides: TGTGCCAGCAGTTTGGGACAGGGGAGGGTCAATGAGCAGTTCTTC.

The chain couples TRBV25-1 to TRBJ2-1; 9 nucleotides match TRBD2. The CDR3 consists of 18 residues. CDR1 and CDR2 (germline): MGHDK, SYGVNS. V lost 5 bases and J lost 5; bases outside the gene matches: 16. CDR3 DNA sequence: TGTGCCAGCAGTTTCCGAGGGGCGGGAGGGCCTAAGGACAATGAGCAGTTCTTC. Translating gives CASSFRGAGGPKDNEQFF.

The chain uses TRBV6-6 and TRBJ2-5, with D possibly called TRBD1 or TRBD2 (6 bases each). CDR1 is MNHNY and CDR2 is SVGAGI in the germline V gene (reference sequence). The CDR3 sequence is 17 residues long. The V and J ends lost 2 bases and 7 bases respectively, with 23 bases between them. The CDR3 is CASSYPRQAGFIGTQYF. The DNA for the CDR3 is TGTGCCAGCAGTTACCCTAGACAGGCGGGGTTTATTGGGACCCAGTACTTC.

The V gene is TRBV5-1, the J gene TRBJ1-6; a possible D gene is TRBD1 (6 bases). This CDR3 is 14 amino acids long. V lost 2 bases and J 7 bases, leaving 10 bases between the germline ends. In germline, CDR1 is SGHRS, CDR2 YFSETQ. This chain's CDR3 is CASSFRQGNSPLHF. DNA for the CDR3: TGCGCCAGCAGCTTTAGGCAGGGGAATTCACCCCTCCACTTT.

This sequence joins TRBV10-3 and TRBJ2-7; 7 bases agree with TRBD2. Looked up from germline, CDR1 is ENHRY and CDR2 is SYGVKD. The CDR3 contains 16 residues. V lost 10 bases, J lost 0 bases, and 15 bases stayed unmatched. The chain's CDR3 is CASSIGLAVSSYEQYF. The CDR3 nucleotides are TGTGCCAGCTCCATAGGGCTAGCGGTTAGCTCCTACGAGCAGTACTTC.

This sequence joins TRBV29-1 and TRBJ2-7; 8 nucleotides line up with TRBD1. CDR1 SQVTM and CDR2 ANQGSEA come from the germline V gene. The CDR3 spans 12 residues. Trimming removed 4 bases from V and 7 bases from J; junction bases left unmatched: 6. For the CDR3, the DNA is TGCAGCGTTGGAGCAGGGGGCTGTGAGCAGTACTTC. Amino acids: CSVGAGGCEQYF.

The V gene is TRBV12-3 or TRBV12-4, the J gene TRBJ1-5; D unclear. This CDR3 contains 15 residues. The V and J ends lost 1 base and 1 base respectively, with 8 bases between them. The CDR3 nucleotides read TGTGCCAGCAGTTTAGTGGGTTGGAGCAATCAGCCCCAGCATTTT. Encoded protein: CASSLVGWSNQPQHF.

At least ten counts were recorded for this clonotype. This chain connects TRBV6-2 or TRBV6-3 to TRBJ1-5; TRBD1 aligns across 9 bases. CDR3 length: 16 residues. CDR1 is MNHEY, CDR2 SVGEGT, per germline. V shed 3 bases and J 2 bases; nucleotides not matched to a gene: 5. CDR3 loop: CASSYPRTGGNQPQHF. The CDR3 DNA reads as TGTGCCAGCAGTTATCCGAGGACAGGGGGCAATCAGCCCCAGCATTTT.

This sequence joins TRBV7-9 and TRBJ2-1; D is perhaps TRBD1 or TRBD2 (5 bases each). The CDR3 length is 17 residues. The germline V gene encodes CDR1 SEHNR and CDR2 FQNEAQ (reference sequence). The V end lost 5 bases, the J end lost 1 base, and 18 bases lay between the germline ends. In DNA form, the CDR3 reads TGTGCCAGCAGCCCCACGGGGCTAGCAATTTCCTACAATGAGCAGTTCTTC. It yields the protein CASSPTGLAISYNEQFF.

This chain connects TRBV10-3 to TRBJ2-7, with a possible D match to TRBD1 (6 bases). The CDR3 totals 15 residues. CDR1 and CDR2 (germline): ENHRY, SYGVKD. The V and J ends lost 2 bases and 2 bases respectively, with 13 bases between them. CDR3 bases: TGTGCCATCAGTGAGCAACCGGGACAAACCTACGAGCAGTACTTC. This translates into CAISEQPGQTYEQYF.